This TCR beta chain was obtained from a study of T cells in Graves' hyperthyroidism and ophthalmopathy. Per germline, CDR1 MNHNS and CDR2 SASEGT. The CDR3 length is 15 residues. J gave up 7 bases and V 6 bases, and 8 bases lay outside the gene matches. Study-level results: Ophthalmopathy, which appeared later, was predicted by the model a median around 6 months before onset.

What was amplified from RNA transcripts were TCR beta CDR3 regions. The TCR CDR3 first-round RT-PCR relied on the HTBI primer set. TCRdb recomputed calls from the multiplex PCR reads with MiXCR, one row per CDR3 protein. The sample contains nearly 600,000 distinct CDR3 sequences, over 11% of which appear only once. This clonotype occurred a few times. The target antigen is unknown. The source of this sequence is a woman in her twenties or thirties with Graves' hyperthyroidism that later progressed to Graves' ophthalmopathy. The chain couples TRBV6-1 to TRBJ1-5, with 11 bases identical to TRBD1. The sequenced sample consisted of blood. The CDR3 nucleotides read TGTGCCAGCAGGGGAGGACAGGGGGCATGGCAGCCCCAGCATTTT. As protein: CASRGGQGAWQPQHF.